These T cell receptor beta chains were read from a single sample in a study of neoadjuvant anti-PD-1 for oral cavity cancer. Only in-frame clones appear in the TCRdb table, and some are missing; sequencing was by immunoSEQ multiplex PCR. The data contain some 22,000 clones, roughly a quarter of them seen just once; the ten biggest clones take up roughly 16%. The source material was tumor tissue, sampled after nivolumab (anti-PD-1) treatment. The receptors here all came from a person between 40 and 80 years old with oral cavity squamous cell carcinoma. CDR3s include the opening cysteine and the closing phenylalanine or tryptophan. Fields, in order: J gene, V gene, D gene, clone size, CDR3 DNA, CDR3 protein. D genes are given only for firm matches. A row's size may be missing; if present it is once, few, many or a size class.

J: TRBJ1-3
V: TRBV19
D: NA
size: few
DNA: TGTGCCAGTAGGAGCGGGCAGAGCGGAAACACCATATATTTT
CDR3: CASRSGQSGNTIYF

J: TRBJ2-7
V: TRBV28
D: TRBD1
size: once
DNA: TGTGCCACCAACCTTCCGGGACAGGGGTACGAGCAGTACTTC
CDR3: CATNLPGQGYEQYF

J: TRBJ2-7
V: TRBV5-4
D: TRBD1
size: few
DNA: TGTGCCAGCAAGCCAGGGGGCTCCTACGAGCAGTACTTC
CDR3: CASKPGGSYEQYF

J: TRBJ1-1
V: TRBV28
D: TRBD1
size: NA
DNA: TGTGCCAGCAGGGGACAGGGACGCACTGAAGCTTTCTTT
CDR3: CASRGQGRTEAFF

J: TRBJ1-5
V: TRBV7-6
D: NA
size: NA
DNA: TGTGCCAGCAGCTCAGAGGAAGGGCCCCAGCATTTT
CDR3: CASSSEEGPQHF

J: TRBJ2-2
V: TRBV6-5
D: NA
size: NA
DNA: TGTGCCAGCAGTTTGATCCAGGGAATCACCGGGGAGCTGTTTTTT
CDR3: CASSLIQGITGELFF

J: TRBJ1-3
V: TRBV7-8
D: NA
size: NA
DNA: TGTGCCAGCAGCTTAGGACAGGCTGGAAACACCATATATTTT
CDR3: CASSLGQAGNTIYF

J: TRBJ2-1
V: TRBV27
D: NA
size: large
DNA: TGTGCCAGCAGTTTATTCGGGTACAATGAGCAGTTCTTC
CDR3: CASSLFGYNEQFF

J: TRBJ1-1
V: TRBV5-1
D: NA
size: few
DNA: TGCGCCAGCAGGAGGAGTGGGGAGTCCACTGAAGCTTTCTTT
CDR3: CASRRSGESTEAFF

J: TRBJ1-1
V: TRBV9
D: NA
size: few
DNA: TGTGCCAGCAGCGTAGACGGGGGGAAAGCCACTGAAGCTTTCTTT
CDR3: CASSVDGGKATEAFF

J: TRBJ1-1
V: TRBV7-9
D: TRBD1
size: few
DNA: TGTGCCAGCAGTAGGACAGGGGGGAACACTGAAGCTTTCTTT
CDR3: CASSRTGGNTEAFF

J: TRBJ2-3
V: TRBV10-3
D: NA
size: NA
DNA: TGTGCCATCAGTGATGGAATACAGGCCTTTAATACGCAGTATTTT
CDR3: CAISDGIQAFNTQYF

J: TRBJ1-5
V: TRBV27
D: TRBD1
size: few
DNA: TGTGCCAGCAGTAATACGGGACAGGGTAATCAGCCCCAGCATTTT
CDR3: CASSNTGQGNQPQHF

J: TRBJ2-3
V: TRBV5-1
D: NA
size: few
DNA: TGCGCCAGCAGCTTGTTGCGGGGACCCACAGATACGCAGTATTTT
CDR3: CASSLLRGPTDTQYF

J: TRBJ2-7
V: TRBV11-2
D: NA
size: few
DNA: TGTGCCAGCAGCTTACGGGGGTACGAGCAGTACTTC
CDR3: CASSLRGYEQYF

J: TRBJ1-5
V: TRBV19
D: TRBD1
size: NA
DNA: TGTGCCAGTACCGCTACTGGGACAGGGGATCAGCCCCAGCATTTT
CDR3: CASTATGTGDQPQHF

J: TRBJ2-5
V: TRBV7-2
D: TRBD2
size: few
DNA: TGTGCCAGCAGCTCGGGCGGGGGACTGGAGACCCAGTACTTC
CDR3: CASSSGGGLETQYF

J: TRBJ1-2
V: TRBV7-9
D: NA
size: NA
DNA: TGTGCCAGCAGCTTAACTGGGGTCTGGGTCGAAAAAAACTATGGCTACACCTTC
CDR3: CASSLTGVWVEKNYGYTF

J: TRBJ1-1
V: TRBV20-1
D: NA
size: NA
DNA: TGCAGTGCTGTAGTACCTGAAGCTTTCTTT
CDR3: CSAVVPEAFF

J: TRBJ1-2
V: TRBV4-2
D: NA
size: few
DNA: TGTGCCAGCAGCCAAGATAGGTACGGTAGCGGAAAACTTTATGGCTACACCTTC
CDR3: CASSQDRYGSGKLYGYTF

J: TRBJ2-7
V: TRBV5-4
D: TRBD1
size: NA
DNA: TGTGCCAGCAGCTTTGGGACAGGGCCAGGCGAGCAGTACTTC
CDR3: CASSFGTGPGEQYF

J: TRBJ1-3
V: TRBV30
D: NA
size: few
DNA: TGTGCCTGGAGTGTAGATGGAAACACCATATATTTT
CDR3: CAWSVDGNTIYF

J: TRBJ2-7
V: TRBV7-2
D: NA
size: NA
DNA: TGTGCCAGCAGCTTAGTGGCAGGGAACTACGAGCAGTACTTC
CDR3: CASSLVAGNYEQYF

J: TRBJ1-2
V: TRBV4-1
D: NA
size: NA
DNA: TGCGCCAGCAGCCAAGGTGTAACAGCTTCCTATGGCTACACCTTC
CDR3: CASSQGVTASYGYTF

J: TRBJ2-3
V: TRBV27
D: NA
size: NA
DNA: TGTGCCAGCAGTGATAGCGCGGAACTCACAGATACGCAGTATTTT
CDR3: CASSDSAELTDTQYF

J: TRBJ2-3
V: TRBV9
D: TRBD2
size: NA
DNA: TGTGCCAGCAGCGTAGCGGGGACTAGCGCAGATACGCAGTATTTT
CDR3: CASSVAGTSADTQYF

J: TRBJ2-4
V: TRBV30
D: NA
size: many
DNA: TGTGCCTGGTCCCCGAGGGGCCAGGGAATTTCCAAAAACATTCAGTACTTC
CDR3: CAWSPRGQGISKNIQYF